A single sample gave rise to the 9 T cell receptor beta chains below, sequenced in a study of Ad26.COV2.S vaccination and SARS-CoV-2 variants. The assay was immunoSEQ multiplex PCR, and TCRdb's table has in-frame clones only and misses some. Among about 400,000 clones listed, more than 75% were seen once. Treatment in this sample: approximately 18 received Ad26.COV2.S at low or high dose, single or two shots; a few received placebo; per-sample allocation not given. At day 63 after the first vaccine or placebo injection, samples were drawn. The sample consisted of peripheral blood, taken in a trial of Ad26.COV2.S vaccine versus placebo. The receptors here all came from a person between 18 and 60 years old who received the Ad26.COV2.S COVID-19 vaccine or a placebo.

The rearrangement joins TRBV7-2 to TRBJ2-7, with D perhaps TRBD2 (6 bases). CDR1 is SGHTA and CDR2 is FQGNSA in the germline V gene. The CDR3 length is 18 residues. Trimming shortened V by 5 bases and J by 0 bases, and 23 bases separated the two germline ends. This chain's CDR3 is CASSLWVGGREVSYEQYF. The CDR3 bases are TGTGCCAGCAGCCTATGGGTAGGCGGCAGGGAGGTCTCCTACGAGCAGTACTTC. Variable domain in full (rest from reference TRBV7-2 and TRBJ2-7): GAGVSQSPSNKVTEKGKDVELRCDPISGHTALYWYRQSLGQGLEFLIYFQGNSAPDKSGLPSDRFSAERTGGSVSTLTIQRTQQEDSAVYLCASSLWVGGREVSYEQYFGPGTRLTVT.

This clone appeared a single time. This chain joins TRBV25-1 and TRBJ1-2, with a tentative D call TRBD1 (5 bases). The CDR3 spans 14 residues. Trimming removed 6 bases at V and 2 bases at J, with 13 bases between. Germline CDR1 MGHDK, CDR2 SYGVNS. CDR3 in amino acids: CASSGLGQNYGYTF. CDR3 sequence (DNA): TGTGCCAGCAGCGGTCTCGGACAAAACTATGGCTACACCTTC.

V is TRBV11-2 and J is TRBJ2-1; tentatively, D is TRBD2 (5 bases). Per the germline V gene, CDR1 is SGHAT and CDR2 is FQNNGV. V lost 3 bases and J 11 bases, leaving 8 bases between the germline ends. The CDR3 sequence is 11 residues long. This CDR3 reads CASSFAGKQFF. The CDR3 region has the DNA TGTGCCAGCAGCTTCGCGGGCAAGCAGTTCTTC.

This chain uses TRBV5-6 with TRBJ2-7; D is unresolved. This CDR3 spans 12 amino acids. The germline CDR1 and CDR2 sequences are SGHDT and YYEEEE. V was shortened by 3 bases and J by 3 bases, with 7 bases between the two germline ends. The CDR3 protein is CASSYRNYEQYF. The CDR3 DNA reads TGTGCCAGCAGCTATAGAAACTACGAGCAGTACTTC.

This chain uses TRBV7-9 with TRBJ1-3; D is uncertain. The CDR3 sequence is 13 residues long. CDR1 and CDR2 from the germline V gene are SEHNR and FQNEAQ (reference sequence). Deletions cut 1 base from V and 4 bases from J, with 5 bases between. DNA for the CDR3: TGTGCCAGCAGCTTAGAAGAGGGAAACACCATATATTTT. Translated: CASSLEEGNTIYF.

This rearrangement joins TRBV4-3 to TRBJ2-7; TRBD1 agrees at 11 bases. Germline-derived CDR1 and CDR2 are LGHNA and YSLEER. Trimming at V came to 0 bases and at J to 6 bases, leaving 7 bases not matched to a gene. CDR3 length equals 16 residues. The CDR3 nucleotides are TGCGCCAGCAGCCAAGATCGGGGGACAGGGGGTTCCGAGCAGTACTTC. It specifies CASSQDRGTGGSEQYF.

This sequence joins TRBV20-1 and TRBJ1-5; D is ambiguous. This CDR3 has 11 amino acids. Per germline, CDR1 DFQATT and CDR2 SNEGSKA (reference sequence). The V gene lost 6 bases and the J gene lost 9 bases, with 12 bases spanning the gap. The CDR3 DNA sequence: TGCAGTGCCCCGGTGAGGTTGCCCCAGCATTTT. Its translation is CSAPVRLPQHF.

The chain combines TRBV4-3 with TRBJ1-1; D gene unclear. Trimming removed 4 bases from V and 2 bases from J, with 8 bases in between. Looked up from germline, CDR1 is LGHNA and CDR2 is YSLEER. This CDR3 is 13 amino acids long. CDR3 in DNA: TGCGCCAGCAGCCTTGGGGTTAACACTGAAGCTTTCTTT. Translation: CASSLGVNTEAFF.

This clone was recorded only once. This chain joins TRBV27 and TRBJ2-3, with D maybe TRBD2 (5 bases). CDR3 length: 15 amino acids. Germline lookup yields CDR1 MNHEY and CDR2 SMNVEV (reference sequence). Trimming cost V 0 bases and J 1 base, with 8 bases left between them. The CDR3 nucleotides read TGTGCCAGCAGTTTATCTTGGGGAGGCACAGATACGCAGTATTTT. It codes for CASSLSWGGTDTQYF.